This entry describes one T cell receptor (beta chain). Its target is not known. V lost 5 bases and J 4 bases, leaving 14 bases between the germline ends. Germline V CDR1 and CDR2: MNHNS, SASEGT. The length of the CDR3 is 14 residues. Time point reported: blood 4 weeks post-SBRT, at nephrectomy. Treatment: 15 Gy SBRT to primary tumor, nephrectomy 4 weeks later. Nephrectomy followed 15 Gy stereotactic body radiation by 4 weeks. Clear cell pathology was present in this patient's renal cell carcinoma. The sample originates from a study of radiation and T cells in renal cell carcinoma. Study results and limitations: From baseline, blood top tumor clonotypes peaked at 2 weeks post-radiation. Pretreatment tumor biopsies were lacking, so baseline clonotypes are unknown.

Profiling relied on immunoSEQ multiplex PCR, and the TCRdb table lists in-frame clones only, not all of them. This repertoire shows fewer than 200,000 clones, about 87% found once; its top ten account for roughly 12%. V is TRBV6-1 and J is TRBJ1-1; D not resolved. The material sequenced was blood, taken from a patient whose treatment included radiotherapy and nephrectomy. This clonotype was sampled from a woman in her forties or fifties with renal cell carcinoma. The CDR3 bases are TGTGCCAGCAGTTATTACGGAAGTAGCACTGAAGCTTTCTTT. This sequence encodes CASSYYGSSTEAFF.